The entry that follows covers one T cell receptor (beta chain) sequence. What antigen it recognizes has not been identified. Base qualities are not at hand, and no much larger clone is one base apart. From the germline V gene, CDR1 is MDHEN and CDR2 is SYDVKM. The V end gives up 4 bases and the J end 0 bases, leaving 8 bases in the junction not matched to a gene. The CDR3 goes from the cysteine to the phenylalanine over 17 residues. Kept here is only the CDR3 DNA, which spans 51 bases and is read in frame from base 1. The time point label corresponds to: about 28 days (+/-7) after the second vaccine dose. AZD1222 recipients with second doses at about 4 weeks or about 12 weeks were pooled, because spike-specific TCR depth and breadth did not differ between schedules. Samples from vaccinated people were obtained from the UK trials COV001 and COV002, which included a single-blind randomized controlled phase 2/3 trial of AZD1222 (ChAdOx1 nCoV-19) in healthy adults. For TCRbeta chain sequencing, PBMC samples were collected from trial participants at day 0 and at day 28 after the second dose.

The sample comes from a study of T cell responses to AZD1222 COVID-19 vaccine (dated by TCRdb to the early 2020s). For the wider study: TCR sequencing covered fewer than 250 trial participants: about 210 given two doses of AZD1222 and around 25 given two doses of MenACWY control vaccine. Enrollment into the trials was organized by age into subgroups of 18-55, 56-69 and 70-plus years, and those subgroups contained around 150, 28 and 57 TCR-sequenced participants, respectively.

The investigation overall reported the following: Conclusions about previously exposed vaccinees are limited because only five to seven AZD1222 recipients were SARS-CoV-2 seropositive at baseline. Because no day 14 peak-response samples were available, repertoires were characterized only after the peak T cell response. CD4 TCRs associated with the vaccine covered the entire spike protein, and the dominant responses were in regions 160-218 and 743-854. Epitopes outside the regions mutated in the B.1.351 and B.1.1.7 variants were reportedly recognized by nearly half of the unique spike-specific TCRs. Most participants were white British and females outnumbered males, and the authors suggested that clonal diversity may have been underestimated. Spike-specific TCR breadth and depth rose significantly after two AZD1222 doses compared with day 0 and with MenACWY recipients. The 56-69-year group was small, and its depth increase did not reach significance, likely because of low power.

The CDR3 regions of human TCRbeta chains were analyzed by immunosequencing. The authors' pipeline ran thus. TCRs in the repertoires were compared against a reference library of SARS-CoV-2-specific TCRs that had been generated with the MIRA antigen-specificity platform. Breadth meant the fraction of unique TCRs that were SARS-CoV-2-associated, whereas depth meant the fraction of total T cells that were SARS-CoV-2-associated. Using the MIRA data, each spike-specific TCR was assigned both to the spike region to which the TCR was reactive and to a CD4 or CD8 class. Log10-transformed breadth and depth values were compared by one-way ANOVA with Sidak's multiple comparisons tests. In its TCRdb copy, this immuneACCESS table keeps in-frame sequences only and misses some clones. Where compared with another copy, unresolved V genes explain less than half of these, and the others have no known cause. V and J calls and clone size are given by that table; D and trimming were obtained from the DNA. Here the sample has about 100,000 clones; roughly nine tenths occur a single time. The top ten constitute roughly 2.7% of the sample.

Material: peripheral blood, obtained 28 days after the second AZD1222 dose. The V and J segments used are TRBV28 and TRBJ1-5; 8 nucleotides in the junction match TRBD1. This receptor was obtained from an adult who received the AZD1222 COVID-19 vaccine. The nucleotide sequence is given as TGTGCCAGCAGTTACGGACAGGGTCGTTTTAGCAATCAGCCCCAGCATTTT. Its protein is CASSYGQGRFSNQPQHF.